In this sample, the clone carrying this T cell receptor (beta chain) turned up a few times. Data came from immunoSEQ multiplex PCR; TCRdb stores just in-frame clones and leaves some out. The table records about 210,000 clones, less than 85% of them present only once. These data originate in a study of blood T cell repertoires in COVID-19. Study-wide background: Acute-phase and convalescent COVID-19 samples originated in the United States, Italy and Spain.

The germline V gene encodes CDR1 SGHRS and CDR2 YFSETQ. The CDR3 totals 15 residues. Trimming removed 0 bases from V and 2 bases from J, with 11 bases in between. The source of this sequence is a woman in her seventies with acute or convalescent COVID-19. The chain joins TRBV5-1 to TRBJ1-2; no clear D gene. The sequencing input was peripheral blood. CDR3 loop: CASSLEVGMNYGYTF. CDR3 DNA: TGCGCCAGCAGCTTGGAGGTGGGCATGAACTATGGCTACACCTTC.